One and the same sample provided the 26 T cell receptor beta chains below, sequenced in a study of blood T cell repertoires in COVID-19. Assay used: immunoSEQ multiplex PCR; TCRdb lists only in-frame clones, some missing. The data contain under 250,000 clones, more than 70% of them singletons. The sequenced sample was peripheral blood. These TCRs come from a man aged 45 to 65 with COVID-19, enrolled during active disease.

The V and J genes are TRBV7-8 and TRBJ1-2; possibly TRBD1 for D (5 bases). CDR3 length: 15 amino acids. Germline V gene lookup returns CDR1 SGHVS and CDR2 FQNEAQ. Trimming pared 1 base from V and 4 bases from J, leaving 13 bases between. The chain's CDR3 is CASSLGAGEFYGYTF. DNA for the CDR3: TGTGCCAGCAGCTTAGGGGCGGGGGAATTCTATGGCTACACCTTC.

This clone was seen just once. The CDR3 reads CASQGQGAREQYF. The CDR3 DNA sequence: TGTGCCAGCCAGGGACAGGGGGCGCGCGAGCAGTACTTC. This rearrangement joins TRBV12-3 or TRBV12-4 to TRBJ2-7; 12 bases map to TRBD1. The ends lost 8 bases at V and 6 bases at J; junction bases unmatched: 5. The CDR3 is 13 amino acids.

V gene TRBV28 combines with J gene TRBJ2-2; 10 positions agree with TRBD1. The ends lost 2 bases at V and 17 bases at J; junction bases unmatched: 5. The germline CDR1 and CDR2 sequences are MDHEN and SYDVKM. The CDR3 runs to 12 residues. CDR3 in DNA: TGTGCCAGCAGTTTACTCGGGACAGGGGTATTTTTT. It specifies CASSLLGTGVFF.

The rearrangement joins TRBV7-9 to TRBJ1-5, with D possibly being TRBD1 (6 bases). Germline lookup yields CDR1 SEHNR and CDR2 FQNEAQ (reference sequence). Between the trimmed V and J ends, which lost 4 bases and 2 bases, there was a span of 12 bases. There are 15 residues in the CDR3. The CDR3 here is CASSSQGFGNQPQHF. CDR3 DNA sequence: TGTGCCAGCAGCTCACAGGGCTTTGGCAATCAGCCCCAGCATTTT.

This chain joins TRBV28 and TRBJ2-5; D unresolved. CDR3 size: 13 residues. Germline CDR1 is MDHEN and CDR2 is SYDVKM. Between the trimmed V and J ends, which lost 5 bases and 5 bases, there was a span of 12 bases. The CDR3 loop is CASSRRLWETQYF. The CDR3 DNA is TGTGCCAGCAGTCGCAGGTTGTGGGAGACCCAGTACTTC.

The chain carries TRBV9 and TRBJ1-1, with a possible D match to TRBD1 (5 bases). Trimming shortened V by 0 bases and J by 0 bases, and 12 bases separated the two germline ends. The CDR3 totals 16 residues. Per the germline V gene, CDR1 is SGDLS and CDR2 is YYNGEE. CDR3 DNA: TGTGCCAGCAGCGTAGCTCCCGACAGAATGAACACTGAAGCTTTCTTT. Its protein product is CASSVAPDRMNTEAFF.

The table lists this clone with a count of one. V usage is TRBV19 and J usage is TRBJ1-2; unclear D gene. V dropped 3 bases and J dropped 3 bases, with 5 bases sitting between them. The CDR3 has 12 amino acids. Germline V CDR1 and CDR2: LNHDA, SQIVND (reference sequence). DNA of the CDR3: TGTGCCAGTAGTATGCGTGACTATGGCTACACCTTC. Protein: CASSMRDYGYTF.

This clone was seen only a few times. The chain recombines TRBV5-1 with TRBJ2-7; 11 nucleotides match TRBD2. CDR3 length equals 15 residues. CDR1 and CDR2 (germline): SGHRS, YFSETQ. V trimming: 4 bases; J trimming: 4 bases; junction bases outside the gene matches: 7. The CDR3 nucleotides read TGCGCCAGCAGCCTGACTAGCGGGACGACATACGAGCAGTACTTC. Amino acids: CASSLTSGTTYEQYF.

This sequence joins TRBV6-2 or TRBV6-3 and TRBJ2-1, with TRBD1 matching over 10 bases. The germline V gene has CDR1 MNHEY and CDR2 SVGEGT. The CDR3 is 16 amino acids. The ends lost 2 bases at V and 10 bases at J; junction bases unmatched: 11. The CDR3 region has the DNA TGTGCCAGCAGTTACGGGTTTAGGGACAGGGGTGGCGAGCAGTTCTTC. It yields the protein CASSYGFRDRGGEQFF.

This chain connects TRBV19 to TRBJ1-5; no definite D call. Germline CDR1 and CDR2: LNHDA and SQIVND (reference sequence). The germline V and J ends were trimmed by 4 bases and 6 bases, with 25 bases remaining between them. The CDR3 contains 18 residues. CDR3 nucleotides: TGTGCCAGTAGTAGATCGGCAGAACAATCAGGTTCAGGTCAGCCCCAGCATTTT. This codes for CASSRSAEQSGSGQPQHF.

The chain carries TRBV9 and TRBJ2-3; 9 positions agree with TRBD1. This CDR3 has 15 residues. Trimming cost V 3 bases and J 0 bases; bases outside gene matches: 2. Germline V gives CDR1 SGDLS, CDR2 YYNGEE. The CDR3 bases are TGTGCCAGCAGCGCTGGACAGGGGAGCACAGATACGCAGTATTTT. This gives the protein CASSAGQGSTDTQYF.

This clone has only a few counts. The V gene is TRBV5-6, the J gene TRBJ1-2, with D possibly TRBD1 on 5 matching bases. Trimming left V 6 bases short and J 7 bases short, with 19 bases between. CDR1 SGHDT and CDR2 YYEEEE come from the germline V gene. CDR3 length equals 14 residues. This chain's CDR3 is CASTPRWTNSGYTF. The CDR3 DNA is TGTGCCAGCACCCCAAGATGGACAAATTCTGGCTACACCTTC.

This clone was counted once. The chain has TRBV5-1 and TRBJ2-5, with D maybe TRBD2 (5 bases). Germline lookup yields CDR1 SGHRS and CDR2 YFSETQ. This CDR3 is 14 amino acids long. Trimming removed 6 bases from V and 0 bases from J, with 12 bases in between. In nucleotides, the CDR3 is TGCGCCAGCAATCGGGCTAGCTACCAAGAGACCCAGTACTTC. Translated, it gives CASNRASYQETQYF.

This clone was observed a handful of times. The V call is TRBV19, the J call TRBJ1-1; 8 bases align to TRBD1. Germline CDR1 is LNHDA and CDR2 is SQIVND (reference sequence). The CDR3 is 13 residues long. Trimming removed 1 base from V and 5 bases from J; junction bases left unmatched: 0. CDR3 DNA sequence: TGTGCCAGTAGTATAGGACAGGGGACTGAAGCTTTCTTT. This gives the protein CASSIGQGTEAFF.

This chain links TRBV12-5 with TRBJ2-5; 9 bases map to TRBD2. The CDR3 length is 13 residues. Germline trimming cut 2 bases from V and 5 bases from J; bases unmatched to any gene: 0. In germline, CDR1 is LGHNT, CDR2 FRNRAP. The CDR3 loop reads CASGLSGGETQYF. The CDR3 DNA reads TGTGCTAGTGGTTTGAGCGGGGGGGAGACCCAGTACTTC.

This clone has just one count. The V and J genes are TRBV27 and TRBJ2-3; D might be TRBD2 (6 bases). There are 15 residues in the CDR3. Germline CDR1 is MNHEY and CDR2 is SMNVEV (reference sequence). V gave up 2 bases and J gave up 1 base, with 10 bases separating them. The CDR3 loop reads CASSLGGTRTDTQYF. CDR3 nucleotides: TGTGCCAGCAGTTTAGGGGGGACCCGCACAGATACGCAGTATTTT.

The sample holds one count of this clone. The V gene is TRBV28, the J gene TRBJ1-5; unclear D gene. This CDR3 has 15 residues. Germline V CDR1 and CDR2: MDHEN, SYDVKM. V shed 5 bases and J shed 3 bases, with 14 bases lying between them. This CDR3 reads CASSPPRIYNQPQHF. CDR3 nucleotide sequence: TGTGCCAGCAGTCCTCCGAGAATCTACAATCAGCCCCAGCATTTT.

This rearrangement joins TRBV10-3 to TRBJ2-7; a possible D gene is TRBD2 (6 bases). Per the germline V gene, CDR1 is ENHRY and CDR2 is SYGVKD. The V gene lost 0 bases and the J gene lost 6 bases, with 21 bases spanning the gap. This CDR3 contains 17 residues. In DNA, the CDR3 is TGTGCCATCAGTGAGTCGACTCGGGGAGGATCGGCCGGCGAGCAGTACTTC. Amino acid sequence: CAISESTRGGSAGEQYF.

The chain carries TRBV12-3 or TRBV12-4 and TRBJ2-7, with 9 bases aligning to TRBD1. The CDR3 has 13 residues. The junction had 5 bases not matched to a gene; V was cut back by 5 bases and J by 6 bases. DNA for the CDR3: TGTGCCAGCAGTATCCGACAGGGGGGCGAGCAGTACTTC. The encoded protein is CASSIRQGGEQYF.

This clone was seen a handful of times. The chain recombines TRBV11-1 with TRBJ2-7, with D maybe TRBD1 (7 bases). Germline CDR1 is SGHAT and CDR2 is FQDESV (reference sequence). Trimming left V 5 bases short and J 3 bases short, with 17 bases between. CDR3 length: 15 residues. This CDR3 reads CASSPLAGTDYEQYF. DNA for the CDR3: TGTGCCAGCAGCCCACTGGCGGGGACAGACTACGAGCAGTACTTC.

The chain combines TRBV6-2 or TRBV6-3 with TRBJ1-2; 7 bases agree with TRBD1. Germline V gene sequence: CDR1 MNHEY, CDR2 SVGEGT. The length of the CDR3 is 17 residues. V was pared by 5 bases and J by 2 bases, with 14 bases of the junction left unmatched. In DNA, the CDR3 is TGTGCCAGCAGTCCACTGGTTAACAGGGGATTGAACTATGGCTACACCTTC. Translated, it gives CASSPLVNRGLNYGYTF.

The rearrangement uses TRBV29-1 and TRBJ1-3; no firm D call. Looked up from germline, CDR1 is SQVTM and CDR2 is ANQGSEA. The CDR3 covers 16 residues. Between the trimmed V and J ends, which lost 1 base and 0 bases, there was a span of 13 bases. The CDR3 loop reads CSVEGGEWDSGNTIYF. The CDR3 DNA is TGCAGCGTTGAAGGCGGGGAATGGGACTCTGGAAACACCATATATTTT.

DNA of the CDR3: TGCGCCAGCAGCCTGACTAGCGGGAGTCAGACCCAGTACTTC. It encodes CASSLTSGSQTQYF. This chain links TRBV5-1 with TRBJ2-5, with 12 nucleotides matching TRBD2. Unmatched junction bases numbered 4, after V lost 4 bases and J lost 6 bases. The length of the CDR3 is 14 residues. Germline V gene data show CDR1 as SGHRS and CDR2 as YFSETQ. The entire variable domain, with the rest obtained from reference TRBV5-1 and TRBJ2-5, is as follows: KAGVTQTPRYLIKTRGQQVTLSCSPISGHRSVSWYQQTPGQGLQFLFEYFSETQRNKGNFPGRFSGRQFSNSRSEMNVSTLELGDSALYLCASSLTSGSQTQYFGPGTRLLVL.

As regards this clone: Distinct nucleotide sequences in the sample also encode this CDR3. The chain joins TRBV19 to TRBJ1-6; D perhaps matches TRBD1 (6 bases). V gave up 4 bases and J gave up 5 bases, with 12 bases separating them. Germline lookup yields CDR1 LNHDA and CDR2 SQIVND (reference sequence). The CDR3 is 15 amino acids. The CDR3 bases are TGTGCCAGTAGTAGGAAGGGACAAGATAATTCACCCCTCCACTTT. It encodes CASSRKGQDNSPLHF.

This clone was counted a few times. V is TRBV5-1 and J is TRBJ1-6; possibly TRBD1 for D (6 bases). CDR1 is SGHRS and CDR2 is YFSETQ in the germline V gene. Deletions cut 3 bases from V and 0 bases from J, with 13 bases between. The CDR3 covers 17 residues. In DNA form, the CDR3 reads TGCGCCAGCAGCTCCGGCGGGGGCCTCTCCTATAATTCACCCCTCCACTTT. Translating gives CASSSGGGLSYNSPLHF.

The genes are TRBV19 and TRBJ1-5, with TRBD1 as a possible D gene (5 bases). This CDR3 comprises 14 residues. Germline V lookup: CDR1 LNHDA, CDR2 SQIVND (reference sequence). V was shortened by 2 bases and J by 4 bases, with 9 bases between the two germline ends. The DNA of the CDR3 is TGTGCCAGTAGTATACAGGGTTGGAATCAGCCCCAGCATTTT. Its protein is CASSIQGWNQPQHF.